This T cell receptor beta chain originates from a study of T-cell memory formation after mild COVID-19. On the study more broadly: TCR clusters largely stayed donor specific. Overall study results and limits: There were some responding clones in pre-infection memory, which suggested that cross-reactive memory had joined. Contracting clones from day 15 to 85 had balanced CD4/CD8; later expanders favoured CD4+.

Trimming took 3 bases from V and 5 from J, leaving 11 bases between them. CDR3 length: 14 amino acids. Germline-derived CDR1 and CDR2 are SGHVS and FNYEAQ. Constant-segment-primed 5'RACE gave TCR alpha and TCR beta cDNA libraries with sample barcodes and UMIs. TCRdb re-called the 5' RACE reads with MiXCR, one entry per CDR3 protein. The table shows about 190,000 distinct CDR3 sequences, with over 9.5% occurring only once. This clonotype has just a few counts. Its antigen is still unknown. The gene calls are TRBV7-6 and TRBJ2-1; unclear D gene. Sequencing was carried out using PBMCs or a T cell subset sorted from them (not recorded which). The clonotype originates from a man aged 18 to 35 who had mild COVID-19 (a few samples of this study predate the infection). Cell type and time point are not known. Written as DNA, the CDR3 is TGTGCCAGCAGCTTCGTCCCATTAGACAATGAGCAGTTCTTC. It translates to CASSFVPLDNEQFF. Complete variable domain (other parts from reference TRBV7-6 and TRBJ2-1): GAGVSQSPRYKVTKRGQDVALRCDPISGHVSLYWYRQALGQGPEFLTYFNYEAQQDKSGLPNDRFSAERPEGSISTLTIQRTEQRDSAMYRCASSFVPLDNEQFFGPGTRLTVL.